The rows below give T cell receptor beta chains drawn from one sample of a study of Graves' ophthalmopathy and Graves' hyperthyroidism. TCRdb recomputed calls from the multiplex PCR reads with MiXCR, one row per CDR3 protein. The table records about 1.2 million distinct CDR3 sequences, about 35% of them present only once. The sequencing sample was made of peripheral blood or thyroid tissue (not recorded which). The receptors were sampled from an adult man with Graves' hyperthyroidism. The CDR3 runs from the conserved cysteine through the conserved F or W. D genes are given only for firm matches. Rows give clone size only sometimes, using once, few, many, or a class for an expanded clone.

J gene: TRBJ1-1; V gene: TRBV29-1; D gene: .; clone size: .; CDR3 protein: CSVDGGGGAETEAFF; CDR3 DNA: TGCAGCGTCGATGGGGGGGGGGGTGCAGAAACTGAAGCTTTCTTT
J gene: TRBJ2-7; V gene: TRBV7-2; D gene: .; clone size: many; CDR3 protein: CASSLDGGNLGEQYF; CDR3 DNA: TGTGCCAGCAGCTTAGATGGGGGTAACTTGGGTGAGCAGTACTTC
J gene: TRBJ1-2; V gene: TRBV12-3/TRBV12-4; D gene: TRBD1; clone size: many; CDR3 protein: CASSPRTGYGYTF; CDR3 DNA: TGTGCCAGCAGTCCGCGGACAGGTTATGGCTACACCTTC
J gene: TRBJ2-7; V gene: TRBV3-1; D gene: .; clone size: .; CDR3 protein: CASSQAVDYEQYF; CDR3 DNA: TGTGCCAGCAGCCAAGCAGTTGACTACGAGCAGTACTTC
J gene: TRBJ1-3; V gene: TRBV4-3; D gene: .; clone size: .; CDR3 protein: CASSPAGGRGNTIYF; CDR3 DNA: TGCGCCAGCAGCCCAGCGGGGGGGCGAGGAAACACCATATATTTT
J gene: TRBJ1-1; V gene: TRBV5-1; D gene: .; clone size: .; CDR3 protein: CASSLDPGGLGTEAFF; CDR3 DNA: TGCGCCAGCAGCTTGGATCCGGGGGGGCTGGGCACTGAAGCTTTCTTT
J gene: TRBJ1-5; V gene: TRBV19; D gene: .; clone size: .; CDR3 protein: CASSMKGRGLSNQPQHF; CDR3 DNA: TGTGCCAGTAGTATGAAGGGGAGAGGGTTGAGCAATCAGCCCCAGCATTTT
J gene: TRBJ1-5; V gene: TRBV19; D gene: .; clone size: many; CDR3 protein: CASTPGRGSQPQHF; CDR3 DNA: TGTGCCAGTACGCCCGGCCGGGGGAGTCAGCCCCAGCATTTT
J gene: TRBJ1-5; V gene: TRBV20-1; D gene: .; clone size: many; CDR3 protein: CSARDKVWGNSNQPQHF; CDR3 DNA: TGCAGTGCTAGAGATAAGGTCTGGGGTAATAGCAATCAGCCCCAGCATTTT
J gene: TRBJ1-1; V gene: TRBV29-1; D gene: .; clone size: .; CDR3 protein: CSSTGAGTEAFF; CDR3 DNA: TGCAGCAGTACCGGGGCGGGCACTGAAGCTTTCTTT
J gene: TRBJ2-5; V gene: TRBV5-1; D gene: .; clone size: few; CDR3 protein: CASSPQWLEETQYF; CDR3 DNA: TGCGCCAGCAGCCCGCAGTGGCTTGAAGAGACCCAGTACTTC
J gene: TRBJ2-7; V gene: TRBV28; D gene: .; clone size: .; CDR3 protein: CATAINYEQYF; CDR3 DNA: TGTGCGACAGCGATTAATTACGAGCAGTACTTC
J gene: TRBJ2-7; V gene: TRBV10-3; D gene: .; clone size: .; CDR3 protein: CASSKTGLYEQYF; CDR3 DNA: TGTGCCAGCTCAAAAACGGGGCTCTACGAGCAGTACTTC
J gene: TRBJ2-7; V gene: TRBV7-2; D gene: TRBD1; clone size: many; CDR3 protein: CASSLTLVRQGEQYF; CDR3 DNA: TGTGCCAGCAGCTTAACCCTAGTCCGACAGGGCGAGCAGTACTTC
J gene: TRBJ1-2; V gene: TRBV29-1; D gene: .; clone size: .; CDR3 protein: CSVGEGYTF; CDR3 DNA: TGCAGCGTTGGGGAGGGCTACACCTTC
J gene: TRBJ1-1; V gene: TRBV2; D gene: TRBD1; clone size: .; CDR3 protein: CASRRQGAWSTEAFF; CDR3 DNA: TGTGCCAGCCGTCGACAGGGGGCGTGGAGCACTGAAGCTTTCTTT
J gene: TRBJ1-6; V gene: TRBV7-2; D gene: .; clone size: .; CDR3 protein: CASSPKQGILDSPLHF; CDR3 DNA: TGTGCCAGCAGCCCCAAACAGGGAATCTTAGATTCACCCCTCCACTTT
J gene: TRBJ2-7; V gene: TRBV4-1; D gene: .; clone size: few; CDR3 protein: CASSQVSGGIDEQYF; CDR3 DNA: TGCGCCAGCAGCCAAGTCAGTGGGGGGATAGACGAGCAGTACTTC
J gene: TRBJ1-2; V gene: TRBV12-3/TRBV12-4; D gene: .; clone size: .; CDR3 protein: CASSLFRGHYGYTF; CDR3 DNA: TGTGCCAGCAGTTTATTCAGGGGCCACTATGGCTACACCTTC
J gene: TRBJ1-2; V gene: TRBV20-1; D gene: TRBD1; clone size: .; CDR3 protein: CSARDRGRRGYTF; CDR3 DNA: TGCAGTGCTAGGGACAGGGGGAGACGGGGCTACACCTTC
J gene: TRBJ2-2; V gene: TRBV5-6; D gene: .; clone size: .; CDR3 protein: CASSLVGLLGNTGELFF; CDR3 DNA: TGTGCCAGCAGCTTGGTAGGACTGCTAGGGAACACCGGGGAGCTGTTTTTT
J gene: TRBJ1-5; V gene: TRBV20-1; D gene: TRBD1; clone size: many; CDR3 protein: CSATREGQGHQPQHF; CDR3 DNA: TGCAGTGCTACCAGGGAGGGACAGGGACATCAGCCCCAGCATTTT
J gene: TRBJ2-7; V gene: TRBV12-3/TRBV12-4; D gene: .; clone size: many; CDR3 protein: CASSSDLGPYEQYF; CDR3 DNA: TGTGCCAGCAGTTCGGACTTGGGGCCTTACGAGCAGTACTTC
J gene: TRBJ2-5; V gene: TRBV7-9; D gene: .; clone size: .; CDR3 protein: CASSSGRQETRYF; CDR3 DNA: TGTGCCAGCAGCTCCGGACGCCAAGAGACCCGGTACTTC
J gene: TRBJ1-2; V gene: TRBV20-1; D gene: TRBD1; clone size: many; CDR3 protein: CSVRQGVYYGYTF; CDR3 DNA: TGCAGTGTACGACAGGGTGTTTACTATGGCTACACCTTC
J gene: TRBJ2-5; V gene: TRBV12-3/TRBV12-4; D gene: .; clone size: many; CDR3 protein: CASTGPDQETQYF; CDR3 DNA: TGTGCCAGCACCGGGCCGGACCAAGAGACCCAGTACTTC
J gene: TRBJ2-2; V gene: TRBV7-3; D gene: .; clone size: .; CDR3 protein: CASRPPENTGELFF; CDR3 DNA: TGTGCCAGCAGACCCCCCGAGAACACCGGGGAGCTGTTTTTT
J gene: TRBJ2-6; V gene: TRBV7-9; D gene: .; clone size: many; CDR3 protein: CASSVVGSATGANVLTF; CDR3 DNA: TGTGCCAGCAGCGTTGTGGGGTCGGCGACTGGGGCCAACGTCCTGACTTTC
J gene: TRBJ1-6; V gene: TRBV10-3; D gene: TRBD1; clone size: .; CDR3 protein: CAIKGGTGGNNSPLHF; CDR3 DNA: TGTGCCATCAAAGGCGGGACAGGGGGGAATAATTCACCCCTCCACTTT
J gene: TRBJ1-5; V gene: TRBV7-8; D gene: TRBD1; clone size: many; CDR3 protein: CASSLGQGASNQPQHF; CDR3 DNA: TGTGCCAGCAGCTTAGGACAGGGGGCTAGCAATCAGCCCCAGCATTTT
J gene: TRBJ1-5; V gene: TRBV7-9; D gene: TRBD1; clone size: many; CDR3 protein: CASSLVGTGDQPQHF; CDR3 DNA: TGTGCCAGCAGCTTAGTGGGGACAGGGGACCAGCCCCAGCATTTT
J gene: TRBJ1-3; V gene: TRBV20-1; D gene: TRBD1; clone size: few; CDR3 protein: CSAGTTGGGGNTIYF; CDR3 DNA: TGCAGTGCCGGAACCACAGGGGGTGGCGGAAACACCATATATTTT
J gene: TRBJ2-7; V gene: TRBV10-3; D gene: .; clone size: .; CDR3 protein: CAISGTSEAEYF; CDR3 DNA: TGTGCCATCAGTGGGACGAGCGAAGCAGAGTACTTC
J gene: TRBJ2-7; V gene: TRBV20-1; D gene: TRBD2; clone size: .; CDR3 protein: CSARDLAGEPYEQYF; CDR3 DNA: TGCAGTGCTAGAGATCTAGCGGGGGAACCCTACGAGCAGTACTTC
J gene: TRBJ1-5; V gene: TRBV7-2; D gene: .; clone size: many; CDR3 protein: CASSLGFLRQPQHF; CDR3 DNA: TGTGCCAGCAGCTTAGGGTTTCTGCGTCAGCCCCAGCATTTT
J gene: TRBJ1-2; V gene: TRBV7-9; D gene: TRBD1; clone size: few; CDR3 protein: CASSYPPSTGFDGYTF; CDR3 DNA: TGTGCCAGCAGTTACCCACCGTCGACAGGGTTCGATGGCTACACCTTC
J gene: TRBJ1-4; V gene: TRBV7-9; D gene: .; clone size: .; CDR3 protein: CASSFGQLSDEKLFF; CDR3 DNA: TGTGCCAGCAGCTTCGGGCAGCTAAGTGATGAAAAACTGTTTTTT
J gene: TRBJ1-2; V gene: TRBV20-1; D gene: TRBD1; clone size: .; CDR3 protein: CSARVRDSLFNYGYTF; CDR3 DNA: TGCAGTGCTAGAGTCAGGGACAGTCTTTTCAACTATGGCTACACCTTC
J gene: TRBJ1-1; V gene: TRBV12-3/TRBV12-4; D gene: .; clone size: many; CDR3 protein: CASSIGDSKGLVTEAFF; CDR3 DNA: TGTGCCAGCAGTATAGGGGACTCGAAAGGCTTGGTTACTGAAGCTTTCTTT
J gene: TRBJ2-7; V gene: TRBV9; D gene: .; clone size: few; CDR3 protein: CASSLANREGIYEQYF; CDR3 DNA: TGTGCCAGCAGCCTAGCAAACAGGGAAGGAATTTACGAGCAGTACTTC
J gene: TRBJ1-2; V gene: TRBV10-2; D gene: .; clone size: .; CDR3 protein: CASSEWEGEFPVYGYTF; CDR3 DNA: TGCGCCAGCAGTGAGTGGGAAGGCGAGTTCCCCGTGTATGGCTACACCTTC
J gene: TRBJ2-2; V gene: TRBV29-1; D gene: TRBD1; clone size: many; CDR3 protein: CSVPRTGNTGELFF; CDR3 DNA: TGCAGCGTCCCCCGGACAGGGAACACCGGGGAGCTGTTTTTT
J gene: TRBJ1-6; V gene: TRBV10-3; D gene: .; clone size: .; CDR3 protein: CAISEDSADLHF; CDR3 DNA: TGTGCCATCAGTGAGGACAGCGCCGACCTCCACTTT
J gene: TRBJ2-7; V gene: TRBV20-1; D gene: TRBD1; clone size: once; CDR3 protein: CSASGTGASLEQYF; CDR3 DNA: TGCAGTGCTTCCGGGACAGGGGCCTCCCTGGAGCAGTACTTC
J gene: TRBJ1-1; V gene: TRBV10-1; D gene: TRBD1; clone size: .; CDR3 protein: CAIGQGGTDTEAFF; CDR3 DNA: TGTGCCATCGGACAGGGGGGCACGGACACTGAAGCTTTCTTT
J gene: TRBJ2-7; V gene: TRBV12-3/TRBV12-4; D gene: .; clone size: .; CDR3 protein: CASSEVGWGEQYF; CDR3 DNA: TGTGCCAGCAGTGAGGTTGGTTGGGGCGAGCAGTACTTC
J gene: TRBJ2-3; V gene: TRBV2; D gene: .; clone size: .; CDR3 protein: CASSDPPAGHTDTQYF; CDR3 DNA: TGTGCCAGCAGTGACCCCCCAGCGGGCCACACAGATACGCAGTATTTT
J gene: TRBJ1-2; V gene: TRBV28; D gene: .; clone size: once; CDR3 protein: CASSPSGGAYGYTF; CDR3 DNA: TGTGCCAGCAGTCCCTCGGGCGGGGCTTATGGCTACACCTTC
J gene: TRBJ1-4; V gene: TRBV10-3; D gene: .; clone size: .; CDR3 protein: CAISEGGTNEKLFF; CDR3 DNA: TGTGCCATCAGTGAAGGGGGAACTAATGAAAAACTGTTTTTT
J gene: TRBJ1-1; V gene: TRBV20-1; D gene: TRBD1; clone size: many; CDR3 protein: CSADFRDRVAFF; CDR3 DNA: TGCAGTGCCGATTTCCGGGACAGGGTTGCTTTCTTT